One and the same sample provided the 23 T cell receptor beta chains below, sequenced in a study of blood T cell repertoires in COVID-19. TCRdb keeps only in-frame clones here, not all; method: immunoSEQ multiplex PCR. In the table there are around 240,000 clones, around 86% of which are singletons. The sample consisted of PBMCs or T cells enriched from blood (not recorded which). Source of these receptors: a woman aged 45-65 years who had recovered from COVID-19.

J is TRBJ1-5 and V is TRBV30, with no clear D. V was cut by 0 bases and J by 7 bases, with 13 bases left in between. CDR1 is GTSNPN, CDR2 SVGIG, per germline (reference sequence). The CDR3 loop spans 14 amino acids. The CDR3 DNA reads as TGTGCCTGGAGTGTAGGCGGGGTAGGGCAGCCCCAGCATTTT. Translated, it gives CAWSVGGVGQPQHF.

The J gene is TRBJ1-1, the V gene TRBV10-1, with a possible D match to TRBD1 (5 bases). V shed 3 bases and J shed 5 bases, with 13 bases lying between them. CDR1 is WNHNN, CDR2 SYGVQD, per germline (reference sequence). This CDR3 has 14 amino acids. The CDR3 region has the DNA TGCGCCAGCAGTGAAAGGCAGGGTTTTACTGAAGCTTTCTTT. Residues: CASSERQGFTEAFF.

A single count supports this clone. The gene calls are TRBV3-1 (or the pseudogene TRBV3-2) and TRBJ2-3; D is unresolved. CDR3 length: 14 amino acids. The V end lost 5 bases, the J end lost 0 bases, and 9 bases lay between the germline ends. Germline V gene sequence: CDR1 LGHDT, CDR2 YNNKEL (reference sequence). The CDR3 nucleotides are TGTGCCAGCAGCGGAACAGCAAGCACAGATACGCAGTATTTT. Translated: CASSGTASTDTQYF.

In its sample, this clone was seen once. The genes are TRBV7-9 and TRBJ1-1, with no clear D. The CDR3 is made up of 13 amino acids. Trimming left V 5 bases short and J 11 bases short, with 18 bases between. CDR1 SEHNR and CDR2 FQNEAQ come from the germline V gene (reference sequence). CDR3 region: CASSPPVSTLAFF. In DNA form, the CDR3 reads TGTGCCAGCAGCCCGCCCGTCTCTACGCTGGCTTTCTTT.

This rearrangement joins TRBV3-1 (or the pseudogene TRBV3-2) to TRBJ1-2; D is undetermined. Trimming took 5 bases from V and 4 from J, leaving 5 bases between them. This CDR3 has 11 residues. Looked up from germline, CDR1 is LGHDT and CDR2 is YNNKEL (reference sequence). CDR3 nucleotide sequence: TGTGCCAGCAGCGGACTCTATGGCTACACCTTC. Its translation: CASSGLYGYTF.

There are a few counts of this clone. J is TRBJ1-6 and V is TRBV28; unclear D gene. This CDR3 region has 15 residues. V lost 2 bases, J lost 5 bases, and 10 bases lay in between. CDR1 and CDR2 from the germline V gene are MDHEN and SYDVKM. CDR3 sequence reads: CASSLRSGNNSPLHF. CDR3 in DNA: TGTGCCAGCAGTTTAAGAAGCGGTAATAATTCACCCCTCCACTTT.

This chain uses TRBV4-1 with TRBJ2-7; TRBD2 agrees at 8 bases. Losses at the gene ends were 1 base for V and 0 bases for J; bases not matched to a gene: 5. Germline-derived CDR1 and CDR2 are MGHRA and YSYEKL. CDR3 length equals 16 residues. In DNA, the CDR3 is TGCGCCAGCAGCCAAGTTGCAAGCGGGGGCTCCTACGAGCAGTACTTC. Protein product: CASSQVASGGSYEQYF.

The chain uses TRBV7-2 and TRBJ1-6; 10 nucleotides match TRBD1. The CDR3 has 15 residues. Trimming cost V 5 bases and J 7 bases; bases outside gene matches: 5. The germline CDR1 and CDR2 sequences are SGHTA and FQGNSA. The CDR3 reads CASSSGQGGNSPLHF. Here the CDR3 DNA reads TGTGCCAGCAGCAGCGGACAGGGGGGGAATTCACCCCTCCACTTT. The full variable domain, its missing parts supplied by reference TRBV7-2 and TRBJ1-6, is GAGVSQSPSNKVTEKGKDVELRCDPISGHTALYWYRQSLGQGLEFLIYFQGNSAPDKSGLPSDRFSAERTGGSVSTLTIQRTQQEDSAVYLCASSSGQGGNSPLHFGNGTRLTVT.

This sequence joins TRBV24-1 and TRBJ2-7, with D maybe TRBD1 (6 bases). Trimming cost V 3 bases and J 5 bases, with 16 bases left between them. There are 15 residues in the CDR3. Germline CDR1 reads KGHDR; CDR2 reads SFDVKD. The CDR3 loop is CATSDTPQQGDEQYF. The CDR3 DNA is TGTGCCACCAGTGATACCCCCCAACAGGGAGACGAGCAGTACTTC.

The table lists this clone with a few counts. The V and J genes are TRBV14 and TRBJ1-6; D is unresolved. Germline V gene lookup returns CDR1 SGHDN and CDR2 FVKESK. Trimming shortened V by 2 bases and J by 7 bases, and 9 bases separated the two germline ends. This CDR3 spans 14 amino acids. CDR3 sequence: CASSQSGNNSPLHF. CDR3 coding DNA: TGTGCCAGCAGCCAATCCGGGAACAATTCACCCCTCCACTTT.

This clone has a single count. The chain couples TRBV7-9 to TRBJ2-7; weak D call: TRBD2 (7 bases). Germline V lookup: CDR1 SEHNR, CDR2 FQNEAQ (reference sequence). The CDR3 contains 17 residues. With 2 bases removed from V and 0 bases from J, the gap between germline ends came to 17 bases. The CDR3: CASSLWSGGISSYEQYF. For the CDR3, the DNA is TGTGCCAGCAGCTTATGGTCGGGGGGCATTTCCTCCTACGAGCAGTACTTC.

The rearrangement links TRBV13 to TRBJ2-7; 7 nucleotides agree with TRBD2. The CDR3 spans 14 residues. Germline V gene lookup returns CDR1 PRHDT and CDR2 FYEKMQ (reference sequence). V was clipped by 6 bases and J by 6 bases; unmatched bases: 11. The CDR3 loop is CASRKAGFSSEQYF. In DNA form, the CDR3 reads TGTGCCAGCAGAAAAGCGGGATTCAGCTCCGAGCAGTACTTC.

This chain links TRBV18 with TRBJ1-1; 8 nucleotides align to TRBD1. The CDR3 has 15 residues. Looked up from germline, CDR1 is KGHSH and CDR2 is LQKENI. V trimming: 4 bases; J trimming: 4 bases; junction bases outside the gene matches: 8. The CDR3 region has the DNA TGTGCCAGCTCACTTCGGACAGGGAGTACCACTGAAGCTTTCTTT. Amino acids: CASSLRTGSTTEAFF. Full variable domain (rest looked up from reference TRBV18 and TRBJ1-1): NAGVMQNPRHLVRRRGQEARLRCSPMKGHSHVYWYRQLPEEGLKFMVYLQKENIIDESGMPKERFSAEFPKEGPSILRIQQVVRGDSAAYFCASSLRTGSTTEAFFGQGTRLTVV.

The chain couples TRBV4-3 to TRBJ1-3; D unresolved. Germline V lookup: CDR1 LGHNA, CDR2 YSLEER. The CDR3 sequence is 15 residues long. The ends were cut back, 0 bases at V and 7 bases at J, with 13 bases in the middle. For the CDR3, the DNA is TGCGCCAGCAGCCAAGATCGTGGCAGGTTTAACACCATATATTTT. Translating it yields CASSQDRGRFNTIYF.

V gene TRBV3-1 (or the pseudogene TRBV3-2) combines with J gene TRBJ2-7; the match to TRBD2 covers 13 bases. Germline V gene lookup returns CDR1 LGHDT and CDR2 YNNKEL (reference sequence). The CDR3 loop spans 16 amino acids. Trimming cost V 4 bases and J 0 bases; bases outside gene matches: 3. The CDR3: CASSRTSGGPSYEQYF. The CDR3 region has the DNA TGTGCCAGCAGCCGGACTAGCGGGGGCCCCTCCTACGAGCAGTACTTC.

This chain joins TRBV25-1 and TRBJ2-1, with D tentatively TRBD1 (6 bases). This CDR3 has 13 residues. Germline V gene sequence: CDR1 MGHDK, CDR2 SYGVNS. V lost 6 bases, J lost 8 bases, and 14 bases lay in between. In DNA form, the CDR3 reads TGTGCCAGCAGCTTAAGACAGGACGATGAGCAGTTCTTC. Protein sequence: CASSLRQDDEQFF.

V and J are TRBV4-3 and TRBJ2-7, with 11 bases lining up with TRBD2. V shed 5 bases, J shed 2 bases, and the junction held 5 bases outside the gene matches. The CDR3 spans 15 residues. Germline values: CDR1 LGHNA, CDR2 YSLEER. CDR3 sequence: CASSYGTSGAYEQYF. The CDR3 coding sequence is TGCGCCAGCAGCTACGGGACTAGCGGAGCCTACGAGCAGTACTTC.

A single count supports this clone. The CDR3 loop reads CASSLSRVLGYTF. CDR3 nucleotide sequence: TGTGCCAGCAGCTTAAGCAGGGTACTTGGCTACACCTTC. The chain is built from TRBV7-9 and TRBJ1-2, with a weak D call TRBD1 (5 bases). Germline lookup yields CDR1 SEHNR and CDR2 FQNEAQ (reference sequence). V was pared by 2 bases and J by 7 bases, with 11 bases between. This CDR3 region has 13 residues. The full variable domain, in which reference TRBV7-9 and TRBJ1-2 provide the parts outside the CDR3, is DTGVSQNPRHKITKRGQNVTFRCDPISEHNRLYWYRQTLGQGPEFLTYFQNEAQLEKSRLLSDRFSAERPKGSFSTLEIQRTEQGDSAMYLCASSLSRVLGYTFGSGTRLTVV.

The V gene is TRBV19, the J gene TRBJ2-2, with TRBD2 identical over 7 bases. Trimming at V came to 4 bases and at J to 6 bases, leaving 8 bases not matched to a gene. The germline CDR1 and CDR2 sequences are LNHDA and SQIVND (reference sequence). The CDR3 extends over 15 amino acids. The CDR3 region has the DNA TGTGCCAGTAGTACCCTCGGGGCGGGAGCCGGGGAGCTGTTTTTT. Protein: CASSTLGAGAGELFF.

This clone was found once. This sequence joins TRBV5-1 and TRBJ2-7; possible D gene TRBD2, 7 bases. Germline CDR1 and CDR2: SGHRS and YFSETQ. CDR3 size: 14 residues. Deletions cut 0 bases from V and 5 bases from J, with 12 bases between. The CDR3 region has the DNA TGCGCCAGCAGCTTGGTGGTAGGGGGGGACGAGCAGTACTTC. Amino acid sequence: CASSLVVGGDEQYF.

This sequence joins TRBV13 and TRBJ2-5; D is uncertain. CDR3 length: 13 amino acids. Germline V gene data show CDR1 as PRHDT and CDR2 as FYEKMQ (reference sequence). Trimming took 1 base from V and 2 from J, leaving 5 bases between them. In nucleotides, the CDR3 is TGTGCCAGCAGCTTAGCCCCGCAAGAGACCCAGTACTTC. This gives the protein CASSLAPQETQYF.

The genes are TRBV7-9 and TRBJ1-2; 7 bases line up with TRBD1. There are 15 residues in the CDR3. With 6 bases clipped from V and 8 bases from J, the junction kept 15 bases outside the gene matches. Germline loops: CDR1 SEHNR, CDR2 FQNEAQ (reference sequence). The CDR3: CASRETGNPGGGYTF. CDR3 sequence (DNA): TGTGCCAGCAGAGAGACAGGGAACCCAGGAGGAGGCTACACCTTC. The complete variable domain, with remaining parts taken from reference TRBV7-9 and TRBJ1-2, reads DTGVSQNPRHKITKRGQNVTFRCDPISEHNRLYWYRQTLGQGPEFLTYFQNEAQLEKSRLLSDRFSAERPKGSFSTLEIQRTEQGDSAMYLCASRETGNPGGGYTFGSGTRLTVV.

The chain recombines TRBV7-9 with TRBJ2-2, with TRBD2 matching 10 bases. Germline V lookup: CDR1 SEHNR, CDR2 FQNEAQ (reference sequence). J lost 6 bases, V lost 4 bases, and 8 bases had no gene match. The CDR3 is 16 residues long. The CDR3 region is CASSSTGTSDSGELFF. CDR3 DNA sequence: TGTGCCAGCAGCTCTACCGGGACTAGCGATTCCGGGGAGCTGTTTTTT.